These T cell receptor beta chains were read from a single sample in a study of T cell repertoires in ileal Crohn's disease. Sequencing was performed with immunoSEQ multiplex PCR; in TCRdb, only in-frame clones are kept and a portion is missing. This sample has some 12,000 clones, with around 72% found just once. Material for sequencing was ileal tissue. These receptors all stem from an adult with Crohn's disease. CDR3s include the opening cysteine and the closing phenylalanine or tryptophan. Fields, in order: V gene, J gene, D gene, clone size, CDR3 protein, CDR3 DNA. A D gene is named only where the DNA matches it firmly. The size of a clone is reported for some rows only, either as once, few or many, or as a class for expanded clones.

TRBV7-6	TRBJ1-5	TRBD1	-	CASSSDRGHQPQHF	TGTGCCAGCAGCTCGGACAGGGGGCATCAGCCCCAGCATTTT
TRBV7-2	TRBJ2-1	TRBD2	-	CASSLGGGAYEQFF	TGTGCCAGCAGCTTGGGCGGGGGGGCCTATGAGCAGTTCTTC
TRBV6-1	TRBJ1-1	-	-	CASSPFWNTEAFF	TGTGCCAGCAGCCCATTTTGGAACACTGAAGCTTTCTTT
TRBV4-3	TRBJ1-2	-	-	CASSQDGRGGRTFYGYTF	TGCGCCAGCAGCCAAGATGGTCGCGGGGGACGGACCTTCTATGGCTACACCTTC
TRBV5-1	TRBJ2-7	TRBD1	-	CASSPGQGVGEQYF	TGCGCCAGCAGCCCTGGACAGGGGGTTGGCGAGCAGTACTTC
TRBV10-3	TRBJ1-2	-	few	CATRGQGVDGYTF	TGTGCCACCCGGGGACAAGGCGTTGATGGCTACACCTTC
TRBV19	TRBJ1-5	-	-	CASSISGNQPQHF	TGTGCCAGTAGTATAAGCGGCAATCAGCCCCAGCATTTT
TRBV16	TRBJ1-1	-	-	CASSPRGFDTEAFF	TGTGCCAGCAGTCCGAGGGGGTTCGACACTGAAGCTTTCTTT
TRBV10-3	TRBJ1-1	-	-	CAISEPRGVATEAFF	TGTGCCATCAGTGAGCCGCGGGGGGTGGCCACTGAAGCTTTCTTT
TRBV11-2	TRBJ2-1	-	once	CASSLHDSDNEQFF	TGTGCCAGCAGCTTACATGACAGCGACAATGAGCAGTTCTTC
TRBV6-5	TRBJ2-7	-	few	CASRSLDFYEQYF	TGTGCCAGCAGGTCTCTAGATTTCTACGAGCAGTACTTC
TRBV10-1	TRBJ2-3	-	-	CASNIQGLTDTQYF	TGCGCCAGCAATATTCAGGGACTCACAGATACGCAGTATTTT
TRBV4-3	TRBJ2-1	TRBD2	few	CASSQDSWRGGPIDTYNEQFF	TGCGCCAGCAGCCAAGACTCTTGGCGGGGGGGCCCTATCGACACCTACAATGAGCAGTTCTTC
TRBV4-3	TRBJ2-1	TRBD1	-	CASSQSWEGQGGGNEQFF	TGCGCCAGCAGCCAATCTTGGGAAGGACAGGGGGGGGGTAATGAGCAGTTCTTC
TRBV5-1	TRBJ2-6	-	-	CASSLTGPNVLTF	TGCGCCAGCAGCTTGACAGGGCCCAACGTCCTGACTTTC
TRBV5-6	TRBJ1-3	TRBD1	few	CASSWDRSGNTIYF	TGTGCCAGCAGCTGGGACAGGTCTGGAAACACCATATATTTT
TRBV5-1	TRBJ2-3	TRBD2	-	CASSPRTSGGVTDTQYF	TGCGCCAGCAGCCCACGGACTAGCGGGGGAGTCACAGATACGCAGTATTTT
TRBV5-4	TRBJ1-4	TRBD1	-	CASSTRDRGDGGEKLFF	TGTGCCAGCAGCACCCGGGACAGGGGGGATGGTGGTGAAAAACTGTTTTTT
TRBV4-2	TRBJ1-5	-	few	CASSQEPDQPQHF	TGTGCCAGCAGCCAAGAACCGGATCAGCCCCAGCATTTT
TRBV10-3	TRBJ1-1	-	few	CAISPGLNTEAFF	TGTGCCATCAGCCCGGGATTGAACACTGAAGCTTTCTTT
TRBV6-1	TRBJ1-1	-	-	CASRQNTEAFF	TGTGCCAGCAGACAAAACACTGAAGCTTTCTTT
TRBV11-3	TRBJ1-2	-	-	CASSLDAGVGGYTF	TGTGCCAGCAGCTTAGACGCAGGGGTGGGTGGCTACACCTTC
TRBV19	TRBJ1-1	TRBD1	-	CASSTNRGRSEAFF	TGTGCCAGTAGTACGAACAGGGGGCGATCTGAAGCTTTCTTT
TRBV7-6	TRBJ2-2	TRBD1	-	CASSFSQGVYTGELFF	TGTGCCAGCAGCTTCTCACAGGGGGTATACACCGGGGAGCTGTTTTTT
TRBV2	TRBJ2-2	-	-	CASSEQTDSNTGELFF	TGTGCCAGCAGTGAACAGACGGACTCGAACACCGGGGAGCTGTTTTTT
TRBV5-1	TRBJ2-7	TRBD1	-	CASSLGTGDEQYF	TGCGCCAGCAGCTTGGGGACAGGGGACGAGCAGTACTTC
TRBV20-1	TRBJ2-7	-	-	CSAARGYEQYF	TGCAGTGCTGCCCGCGGTTACGAGCAGTACTTC
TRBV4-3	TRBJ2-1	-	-	CASSQDLGHQDYNEQFF	TGCGCCAGCAGCCAAGATCTAGGACATCAAGACTACAATGAGCAGTTCTTC
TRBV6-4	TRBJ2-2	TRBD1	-	CASSGDSQTGELFF	TGTGCCAGCAGTGGGGACAGCCAGACCGGGGAGCTGTTTTTT
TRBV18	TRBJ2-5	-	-	CASSNIETQYF	TGTGCCAGCTCAAATATCGAGACCCAGTACTTC
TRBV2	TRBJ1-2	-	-	CASLSIGQPDTPNYGYTF	TGTGCCAGCCTATCCATCGGACAGCCCGATACTCCTAACTATGGCTACACCTTC
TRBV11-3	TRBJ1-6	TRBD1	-	CASSLTGQGNSPLHF	TGTGCCAGCAGTTTGACGGGACAGGGGAATTCACCCCTCCACTTT
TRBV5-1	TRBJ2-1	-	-	CASLSPSYNEQFF	TGCGCCAGCCTATCTCCCTCCTACAATGAGCAGTTCTTC